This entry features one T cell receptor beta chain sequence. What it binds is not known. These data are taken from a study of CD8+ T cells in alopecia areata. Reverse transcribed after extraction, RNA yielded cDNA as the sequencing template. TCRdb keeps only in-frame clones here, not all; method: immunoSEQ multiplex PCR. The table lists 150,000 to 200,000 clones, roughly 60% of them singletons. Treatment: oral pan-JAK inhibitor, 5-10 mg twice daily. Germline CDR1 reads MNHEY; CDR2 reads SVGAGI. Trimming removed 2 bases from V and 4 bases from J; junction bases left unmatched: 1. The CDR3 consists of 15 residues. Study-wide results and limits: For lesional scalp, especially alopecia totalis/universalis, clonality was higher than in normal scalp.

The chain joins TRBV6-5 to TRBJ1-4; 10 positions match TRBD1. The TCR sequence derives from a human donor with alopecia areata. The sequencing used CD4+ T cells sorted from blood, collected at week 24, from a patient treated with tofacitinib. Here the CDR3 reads CASSYGTGDNEKLFF. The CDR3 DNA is TGTGCCAGCAGTTACGGGACAGGGGATAATGAAAAACTGTTTTTT.